The 2 T cell receptor beta chains in this list originate from one sample, sequenced in a study of blood T cell repertoires in COVID-19. Sequencing was performed with immunoSEQ multiplex PCR; in TCRdb, only in-frame clones are kept and a portion is missing. The sample yields 170,000 or so clones, 87% seen once. The source material was peripheral blood. Every receptor here comes from a woman younger than 30 who had recovered from COVID-19.

V usage is TRBV30 and J usage is TRBJ2-4; D may be TRBD1 (5 bases). The V and J ends lost 5 bases and 3 bases respectively, with 14 bases between them. CDR3 length: 14 residues. The germline CDR1 and CDR2 sequences are GTSNPN and SVGIG (reference sequence). CDR3 residues: CAWGAQWGKNIQYF. CDR3 coding DNA: TGTGCCTGGGGGGCCCAATGGGGCAAAAACATTCAGTACTTC.

The rearrangement uses TRBV28 and TRBJ1-4; TRBD1 agrees at 7 bases. Germline values: CDR1 MDHEN, CDR2 SYDVKM. This CDR3 is built from 15 residues. Trimming removed 5 bases from V and 10 bases from J; junction bases left unmatched: 13. CDR3 protein: CASSTRGAAAGKLFF. As DNA, the CDR3 is TGTGCCAGCAGTACCAGGGGGGCGGCGGCGGGAAAACTGTTTTTT. Full variable domain (outside the CDR3, taken from reference TRBV28 and TRBJ1-4): DVKVTQSSRYLVKRTGEKVFLECVQDMDHENMFWYRQDPGLGLRLIYFSYDVKMKEKGDIPEGYSVSREKKERFSLILESASTNQTSMYLCASSTRGAAAGKLFFGSGTQLSVL.